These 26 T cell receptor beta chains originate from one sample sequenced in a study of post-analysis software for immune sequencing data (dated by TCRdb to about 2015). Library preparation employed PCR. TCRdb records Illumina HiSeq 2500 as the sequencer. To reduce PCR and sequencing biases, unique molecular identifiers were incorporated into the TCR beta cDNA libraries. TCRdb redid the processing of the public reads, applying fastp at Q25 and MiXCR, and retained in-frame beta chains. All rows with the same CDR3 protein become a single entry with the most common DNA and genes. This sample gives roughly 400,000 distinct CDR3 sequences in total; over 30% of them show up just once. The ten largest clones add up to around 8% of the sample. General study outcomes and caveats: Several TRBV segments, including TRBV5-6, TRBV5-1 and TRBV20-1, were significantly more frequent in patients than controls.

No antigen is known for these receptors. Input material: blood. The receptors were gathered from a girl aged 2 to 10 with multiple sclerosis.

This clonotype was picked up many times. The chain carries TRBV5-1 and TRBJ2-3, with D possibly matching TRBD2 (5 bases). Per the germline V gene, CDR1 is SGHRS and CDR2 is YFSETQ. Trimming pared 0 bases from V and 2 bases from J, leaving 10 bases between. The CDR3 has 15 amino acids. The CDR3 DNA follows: TGCGCCAGCAGCTTGGCCGGGATGGTCACAGATACGCAGTATTTT. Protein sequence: CASSLAGMVTDTQYF.

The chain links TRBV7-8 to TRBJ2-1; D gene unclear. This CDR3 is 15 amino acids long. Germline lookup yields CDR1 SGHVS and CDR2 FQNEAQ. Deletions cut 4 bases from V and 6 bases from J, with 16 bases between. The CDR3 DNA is TGTGCCAGCAGCTCCCCCGTCGCAATAGGCAATGAGCAGTTCTTC. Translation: CASSSPVAIGNEQFF.

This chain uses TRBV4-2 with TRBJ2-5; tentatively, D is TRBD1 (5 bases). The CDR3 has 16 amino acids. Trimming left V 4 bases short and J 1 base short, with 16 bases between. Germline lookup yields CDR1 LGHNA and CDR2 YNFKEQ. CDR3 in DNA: TGTGCCAGCAGCCCTATGCCCGACAGAGCCCAAGAGACCCAGTACTTC. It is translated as CASSPMPDRAQETQYF.

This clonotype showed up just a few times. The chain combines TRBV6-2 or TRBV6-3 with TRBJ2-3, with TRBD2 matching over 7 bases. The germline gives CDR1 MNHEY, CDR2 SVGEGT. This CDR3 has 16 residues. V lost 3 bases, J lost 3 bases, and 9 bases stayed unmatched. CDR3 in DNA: TGTGCCAGCAGTTATACGGGAGGACCGGCTACAGATACGCAGTATTTT. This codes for CASSYTGGPATDTQYF.

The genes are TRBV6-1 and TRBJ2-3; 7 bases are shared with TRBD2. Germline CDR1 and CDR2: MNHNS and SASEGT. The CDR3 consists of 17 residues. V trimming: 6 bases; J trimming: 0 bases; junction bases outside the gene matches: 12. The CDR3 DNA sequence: TGTGCCAGCAGGAAGCGGCTAGCGGTAACTAGCACAGATACGCAGTATTTT. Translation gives CASRKRLAVTSTDTQYF.

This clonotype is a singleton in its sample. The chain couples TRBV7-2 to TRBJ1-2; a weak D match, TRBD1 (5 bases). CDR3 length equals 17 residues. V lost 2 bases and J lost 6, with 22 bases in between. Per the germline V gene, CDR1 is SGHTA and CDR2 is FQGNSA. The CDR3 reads CASSLSSGGENSDGYTF. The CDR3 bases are TGTGCCAGCAGCTTAAGTTCAGGAGGGGAAAATAGTGATGGCTACACCTTC.

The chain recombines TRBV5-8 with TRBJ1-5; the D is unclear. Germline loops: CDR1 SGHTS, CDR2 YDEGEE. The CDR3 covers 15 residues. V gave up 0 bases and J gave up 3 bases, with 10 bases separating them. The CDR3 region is CASSLGEVFNQPQHF. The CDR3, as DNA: TGTGCCAGCAGCTTGGGGGAAGTGTTCAATCAGCCCCAGCATTTT.

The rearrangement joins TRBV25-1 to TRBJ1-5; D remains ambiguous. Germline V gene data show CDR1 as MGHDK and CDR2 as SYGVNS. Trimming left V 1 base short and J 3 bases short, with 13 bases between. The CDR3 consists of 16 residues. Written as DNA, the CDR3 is TGTGCCAGCAGTGAATTAGGGTCAGGTCCCAATCAGCCCCAGCATTTT. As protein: CASSELGSGPNQPQHF. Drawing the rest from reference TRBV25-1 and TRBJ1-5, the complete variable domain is EADIYQTPRYLVIGTGKKITLECSQTMGHDKMYWYQQDPGMELHLIHYSYGVNSTEKGDLSSESTVSRIRTEHFPLTLESARPSHTSQYLCASSELGSGPNQPQHFGDGTRLSIL.

The chain's CDR3 is CASSYRLAGGPTEQFF. The CDR3 nucleotides are TGTGCCAGCAGCTACCGACTAGCGGGAGGGCCGACTGAGCAGTTCTTC. The genes are TRBV5-5 and TRBJ2-1; TRBD2 matches 14 bases. The J segment lost 9 bases and the V segment lost 3 bases, leaving 8 bases of the junction unmatched. The CDR3 has 16 residues. Looked up from germline, CDR1 is SGHKS and CDR2 is YYEKEE (reference sequence).

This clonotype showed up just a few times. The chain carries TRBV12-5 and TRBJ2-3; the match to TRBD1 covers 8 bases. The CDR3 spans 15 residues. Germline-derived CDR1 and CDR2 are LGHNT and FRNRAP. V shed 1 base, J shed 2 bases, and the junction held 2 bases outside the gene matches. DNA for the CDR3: TGTGCTAGTGGTTTGGGACAGGGGACCACAGATACGCAGTATTTT. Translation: CASGLGQGTTDTQYF.

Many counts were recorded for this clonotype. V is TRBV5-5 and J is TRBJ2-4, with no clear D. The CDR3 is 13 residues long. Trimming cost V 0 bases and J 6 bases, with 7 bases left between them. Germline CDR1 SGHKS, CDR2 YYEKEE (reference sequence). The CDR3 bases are TGTGCCAGCAGCTTGGTACCCCCAAACATTCAGTACTTC. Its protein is CASSLVPPNIQYF.

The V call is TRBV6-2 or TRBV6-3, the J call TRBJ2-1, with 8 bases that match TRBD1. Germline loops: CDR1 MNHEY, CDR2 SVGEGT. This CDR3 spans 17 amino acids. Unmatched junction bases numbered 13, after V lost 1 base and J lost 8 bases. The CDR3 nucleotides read TGTGCCAGCAGTTACTATTCTGCCGGACAGGGTGGTTATGAGCAGTTCTTC. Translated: CASSYYSAGQGGYEQFF.

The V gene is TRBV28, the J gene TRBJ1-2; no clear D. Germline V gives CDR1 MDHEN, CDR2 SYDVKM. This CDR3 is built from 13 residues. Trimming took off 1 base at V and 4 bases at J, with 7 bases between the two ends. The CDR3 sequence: CASSLSSFYGYTF. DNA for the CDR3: TGTGCCAGCAGTTTATCCAGTTTCTATGGCTACACCTTC.

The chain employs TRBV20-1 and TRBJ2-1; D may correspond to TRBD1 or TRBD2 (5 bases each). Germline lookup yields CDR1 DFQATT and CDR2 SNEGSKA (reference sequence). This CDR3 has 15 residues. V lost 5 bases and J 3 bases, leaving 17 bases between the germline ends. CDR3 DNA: TGCAGTGCTTCGCCTCCGGGACGGAGCTACAATGAGCAGTTCTTC. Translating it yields CSASPPGRSYNEQFF.

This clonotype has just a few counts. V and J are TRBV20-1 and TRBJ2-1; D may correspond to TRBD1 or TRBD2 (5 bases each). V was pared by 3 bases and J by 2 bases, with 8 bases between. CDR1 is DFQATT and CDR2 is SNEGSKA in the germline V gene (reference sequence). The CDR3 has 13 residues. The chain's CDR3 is CSASPGPYNEQFF. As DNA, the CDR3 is TGCAGTGCTAGCCCGGGGCCCTACAATGAGCAGTTCTTC.

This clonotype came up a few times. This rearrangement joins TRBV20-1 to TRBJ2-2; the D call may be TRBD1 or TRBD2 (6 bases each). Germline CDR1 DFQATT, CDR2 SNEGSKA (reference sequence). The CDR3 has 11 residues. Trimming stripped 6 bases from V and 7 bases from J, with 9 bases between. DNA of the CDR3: TGCAGTGCAAAGGGGGGCGGGGAGCTGTTTTTT. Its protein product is CSAKGGGELFF.

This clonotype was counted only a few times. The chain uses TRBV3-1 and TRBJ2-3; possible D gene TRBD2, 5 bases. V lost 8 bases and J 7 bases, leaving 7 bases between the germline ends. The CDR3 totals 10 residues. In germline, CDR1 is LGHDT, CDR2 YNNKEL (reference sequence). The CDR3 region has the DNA TGTGCCAGCCGGGGTAATACGCAGTATTTT. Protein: CASRGNTQYF.

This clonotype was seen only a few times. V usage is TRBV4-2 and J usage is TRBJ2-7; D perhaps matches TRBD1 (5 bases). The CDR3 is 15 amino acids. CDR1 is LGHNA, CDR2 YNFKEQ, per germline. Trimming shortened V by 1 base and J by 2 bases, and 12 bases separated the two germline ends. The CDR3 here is CASSQVKTETYEQYF. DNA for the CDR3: TGTGCCAGCAGCCAAGTTAAGACAGAGACCTACGAGCAGTACTTC.

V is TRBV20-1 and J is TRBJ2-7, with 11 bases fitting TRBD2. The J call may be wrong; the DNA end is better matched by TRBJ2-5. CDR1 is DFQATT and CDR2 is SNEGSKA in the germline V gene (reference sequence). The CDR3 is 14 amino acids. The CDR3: CSASPGLAGETQYF. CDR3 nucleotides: TGCAGTGCTTCTCCCGGACTAGCGGGAGAGACCCAGTACTTC.

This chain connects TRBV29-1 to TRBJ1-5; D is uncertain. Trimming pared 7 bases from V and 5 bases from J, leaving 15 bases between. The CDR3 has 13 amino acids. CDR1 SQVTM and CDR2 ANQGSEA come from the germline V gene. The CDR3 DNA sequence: TGCAGCGCCTCCCCCGGGGAGGATCAGCCCCAGCATTTT. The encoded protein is CSASPGEDQPQHF.

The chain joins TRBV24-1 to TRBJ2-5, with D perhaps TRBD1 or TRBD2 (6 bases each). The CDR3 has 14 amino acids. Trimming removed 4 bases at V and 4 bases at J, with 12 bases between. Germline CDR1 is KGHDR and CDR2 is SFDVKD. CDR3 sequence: CATSEGGRGETQYF. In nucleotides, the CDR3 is TGTGCCACCAGTGAGGGGGGCAGGGGAGAGACCCAGTACTTC.

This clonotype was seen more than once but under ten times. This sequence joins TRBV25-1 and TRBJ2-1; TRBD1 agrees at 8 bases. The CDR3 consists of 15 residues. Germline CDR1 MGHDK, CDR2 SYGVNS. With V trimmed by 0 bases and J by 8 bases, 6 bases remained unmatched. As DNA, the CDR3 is TGTGCCAGCAGTGAATATGACAGGGGTGGGGATGAGCAGTTCTTC. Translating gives CASSEYDRGGDEQFF.

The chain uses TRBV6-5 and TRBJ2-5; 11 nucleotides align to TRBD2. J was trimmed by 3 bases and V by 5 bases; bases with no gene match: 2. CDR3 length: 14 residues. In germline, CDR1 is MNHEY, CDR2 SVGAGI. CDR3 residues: CASSRLAGKETQYF. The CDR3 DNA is TGTGCCAGCAGTCGACTAGCGGGAAAAGAGACCCAGTACTTC.

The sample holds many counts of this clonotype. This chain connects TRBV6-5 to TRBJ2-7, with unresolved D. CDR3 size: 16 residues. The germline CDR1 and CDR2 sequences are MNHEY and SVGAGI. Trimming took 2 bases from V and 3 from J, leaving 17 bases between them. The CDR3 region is CASSYGTPGVGYEQYF. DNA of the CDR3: TGTGCCAGCAGTTACGGAACCCCAGGCGTGGGCTACGAGCAGTACTTC.

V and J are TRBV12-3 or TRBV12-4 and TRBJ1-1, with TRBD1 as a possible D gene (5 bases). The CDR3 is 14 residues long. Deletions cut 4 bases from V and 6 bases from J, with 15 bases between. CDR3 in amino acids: CASSWGRVWAEAFF. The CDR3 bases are TGTGCCAGCAGTTGGGGGAGGGTTTGGGCTGAAGCTTTCTTT.

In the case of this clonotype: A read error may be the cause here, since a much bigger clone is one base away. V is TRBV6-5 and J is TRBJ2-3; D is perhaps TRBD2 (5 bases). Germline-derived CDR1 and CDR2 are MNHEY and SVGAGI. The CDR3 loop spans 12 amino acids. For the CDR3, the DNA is TGTGCCGGCAGCGGAAAAGTTGGTACGCAGTATTTT. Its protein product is CAGSGKVGTQYF.